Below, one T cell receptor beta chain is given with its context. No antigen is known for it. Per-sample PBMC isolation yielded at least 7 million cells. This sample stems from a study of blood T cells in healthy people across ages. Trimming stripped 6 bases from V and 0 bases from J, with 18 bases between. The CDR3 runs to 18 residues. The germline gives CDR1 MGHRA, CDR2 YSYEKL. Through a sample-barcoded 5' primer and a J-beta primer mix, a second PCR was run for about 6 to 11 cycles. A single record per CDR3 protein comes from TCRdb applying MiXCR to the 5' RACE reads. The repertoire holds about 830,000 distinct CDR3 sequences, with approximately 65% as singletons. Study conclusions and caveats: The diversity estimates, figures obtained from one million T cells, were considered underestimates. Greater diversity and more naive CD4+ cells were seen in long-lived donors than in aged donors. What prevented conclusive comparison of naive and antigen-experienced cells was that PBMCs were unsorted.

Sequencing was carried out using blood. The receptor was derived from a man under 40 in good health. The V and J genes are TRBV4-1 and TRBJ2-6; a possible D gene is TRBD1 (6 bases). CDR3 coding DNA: TGCGCCAGCAGAAGTACCGGGACATCCATCTCTGGGGCCAACGTCCTGACTTTC. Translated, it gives CASRSTGTSISGANVLTF.